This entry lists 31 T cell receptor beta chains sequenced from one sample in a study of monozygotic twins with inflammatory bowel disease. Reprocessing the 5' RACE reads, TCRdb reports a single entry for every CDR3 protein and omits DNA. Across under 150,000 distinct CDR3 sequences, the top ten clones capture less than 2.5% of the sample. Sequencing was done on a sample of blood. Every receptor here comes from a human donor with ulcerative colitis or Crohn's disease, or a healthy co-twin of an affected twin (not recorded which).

CDR3 protein: CASSLERNSNQPQHF. The V and J genes are TRBV6-5 and TRBJ1-5. Per germline, CDR1 MNHEY and CDR2 SVGAGI. The CDR3 is made up of 15 amino acids.

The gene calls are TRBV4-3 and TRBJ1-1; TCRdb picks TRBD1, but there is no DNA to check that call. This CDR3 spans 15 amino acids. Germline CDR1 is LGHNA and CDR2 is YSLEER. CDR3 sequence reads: CASSPGQGRSTEAFF.

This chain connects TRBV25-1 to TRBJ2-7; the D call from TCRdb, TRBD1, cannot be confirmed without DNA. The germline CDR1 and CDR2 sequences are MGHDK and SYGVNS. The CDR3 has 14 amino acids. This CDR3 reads CASRGTGRQYEQYF.

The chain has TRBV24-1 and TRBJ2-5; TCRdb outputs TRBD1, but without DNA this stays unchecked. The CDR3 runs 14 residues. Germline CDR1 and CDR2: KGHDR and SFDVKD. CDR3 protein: CATSDPTGDETQYF.

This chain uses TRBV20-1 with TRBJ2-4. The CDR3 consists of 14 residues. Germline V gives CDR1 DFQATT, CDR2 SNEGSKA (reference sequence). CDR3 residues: CSARESASKNIQYF.

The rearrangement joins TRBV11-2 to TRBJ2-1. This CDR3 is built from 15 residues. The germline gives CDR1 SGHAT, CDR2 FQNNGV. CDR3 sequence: CASSPTRWLHNEQFF.

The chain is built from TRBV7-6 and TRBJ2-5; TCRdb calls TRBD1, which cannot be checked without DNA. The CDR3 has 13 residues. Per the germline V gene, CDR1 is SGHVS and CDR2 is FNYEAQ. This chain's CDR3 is CASIPGHQETQYF.

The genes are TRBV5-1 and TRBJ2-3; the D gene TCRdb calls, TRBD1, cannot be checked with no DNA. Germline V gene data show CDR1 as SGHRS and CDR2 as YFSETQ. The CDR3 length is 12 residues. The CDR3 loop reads CASSFPSDTQYF.

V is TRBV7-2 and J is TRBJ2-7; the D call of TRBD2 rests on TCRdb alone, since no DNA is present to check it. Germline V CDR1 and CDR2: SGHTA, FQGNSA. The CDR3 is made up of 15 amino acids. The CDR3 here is CASSFRGGPIYEQYF.

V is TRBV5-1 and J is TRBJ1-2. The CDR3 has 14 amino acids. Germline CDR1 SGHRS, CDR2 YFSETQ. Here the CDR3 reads CASSLDSTNYGYTF.

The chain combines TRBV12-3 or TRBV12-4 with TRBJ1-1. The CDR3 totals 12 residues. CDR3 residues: CASSLYVTEAFF.

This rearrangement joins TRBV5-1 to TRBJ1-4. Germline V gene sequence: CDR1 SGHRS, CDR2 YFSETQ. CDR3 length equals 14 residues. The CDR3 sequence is CASSWDSTNEKLFF.

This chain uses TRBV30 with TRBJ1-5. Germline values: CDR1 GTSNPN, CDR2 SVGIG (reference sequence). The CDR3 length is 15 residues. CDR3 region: CAWSVSRDGFQPQHF.

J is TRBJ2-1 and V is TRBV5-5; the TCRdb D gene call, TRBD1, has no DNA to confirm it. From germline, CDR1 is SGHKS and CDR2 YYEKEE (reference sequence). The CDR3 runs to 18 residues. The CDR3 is CASSSRSGGGGTYNEQFF.

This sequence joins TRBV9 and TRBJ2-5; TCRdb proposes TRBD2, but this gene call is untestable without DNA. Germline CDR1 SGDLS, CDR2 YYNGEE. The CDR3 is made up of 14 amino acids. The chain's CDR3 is CASSVAVVGGTLGF.

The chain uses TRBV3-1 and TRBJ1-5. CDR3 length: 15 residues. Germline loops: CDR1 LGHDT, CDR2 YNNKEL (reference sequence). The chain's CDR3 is CASSLGTVNNQPQHF.

The CDR3 is CASSLALDTDTQYF. V is TRBV5-5 and J is TRBJ2-3. CDR1 and CDR2 (germline): SGHKS, YYEKEE (reference sequence). The CDR3 totals 14 residues.

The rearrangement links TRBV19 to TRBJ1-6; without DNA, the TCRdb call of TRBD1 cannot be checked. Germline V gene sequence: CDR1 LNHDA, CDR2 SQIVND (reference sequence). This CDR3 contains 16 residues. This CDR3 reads CASSPLQGSYNSPLHF.

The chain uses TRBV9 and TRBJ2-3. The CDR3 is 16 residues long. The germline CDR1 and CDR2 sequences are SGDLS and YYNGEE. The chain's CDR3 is CASSVTEQTRTDTQYF.

The CDR3 sequence: CAFSRDTAVYGYTF. The rearrangement joins TRBV30 to TRBJ1-2; TCRdb's assignment of TRBD1 cannot be checked, as there is no DNA. The germline gives CDR1 GTSNPN, CDR2 SVGIG (reference sequence). This CDR3 is 14 amino acids long.

The CDR3 region is CASSQGPGSGNTIYF. This chain links TRBV4-1 with TRBJ1-3. The CDR3 covers 15 residues. The germline CDR1 and CDR2 sequences are MGHRA and YSYEKL.

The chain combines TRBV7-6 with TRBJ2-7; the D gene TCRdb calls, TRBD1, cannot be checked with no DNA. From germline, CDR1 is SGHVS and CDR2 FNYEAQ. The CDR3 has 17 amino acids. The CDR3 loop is CASSSISVGAGMGEQYF.

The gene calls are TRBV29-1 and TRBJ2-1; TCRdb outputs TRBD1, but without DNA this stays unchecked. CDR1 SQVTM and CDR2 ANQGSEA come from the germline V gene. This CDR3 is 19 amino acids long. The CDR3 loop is CSVELRGSGTGEVYNEQFF.

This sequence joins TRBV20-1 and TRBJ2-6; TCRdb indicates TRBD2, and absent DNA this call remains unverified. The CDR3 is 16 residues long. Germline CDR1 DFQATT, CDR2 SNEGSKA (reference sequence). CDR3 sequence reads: CSASFRGLPGANVLTF.

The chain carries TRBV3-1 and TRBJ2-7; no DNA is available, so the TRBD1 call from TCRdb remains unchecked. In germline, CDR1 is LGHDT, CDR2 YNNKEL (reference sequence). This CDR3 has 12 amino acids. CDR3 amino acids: CASSWTGVEQYF.

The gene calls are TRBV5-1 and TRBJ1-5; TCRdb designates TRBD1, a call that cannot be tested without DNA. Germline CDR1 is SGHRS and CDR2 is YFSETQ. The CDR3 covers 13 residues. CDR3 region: CASRSRDDQPQHF.

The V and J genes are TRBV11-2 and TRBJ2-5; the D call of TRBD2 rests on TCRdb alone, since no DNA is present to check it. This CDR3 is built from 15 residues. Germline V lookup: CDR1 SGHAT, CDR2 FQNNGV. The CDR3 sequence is CASSLVAGGLQTQYF.

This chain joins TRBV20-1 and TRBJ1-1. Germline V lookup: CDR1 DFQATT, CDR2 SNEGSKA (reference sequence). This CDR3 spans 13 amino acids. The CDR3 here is CSARREANTEAFF.

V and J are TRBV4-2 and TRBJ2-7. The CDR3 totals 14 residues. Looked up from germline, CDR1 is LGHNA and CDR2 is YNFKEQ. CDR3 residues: CASSPTQIDAEQYF.

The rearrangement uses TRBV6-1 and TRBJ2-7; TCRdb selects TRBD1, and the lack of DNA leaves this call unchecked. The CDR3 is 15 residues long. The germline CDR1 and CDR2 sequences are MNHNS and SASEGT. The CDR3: CASRNPGTDHYEQYF.

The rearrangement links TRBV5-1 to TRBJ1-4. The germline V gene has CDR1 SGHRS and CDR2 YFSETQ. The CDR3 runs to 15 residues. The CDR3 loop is CASSLEIDGAQKLFF. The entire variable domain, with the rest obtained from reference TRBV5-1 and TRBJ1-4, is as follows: KAGVTQTPRYLIKTRGQQVTLSCSPISGHRSVSWYQQTPGQGLQFLFEYFSETQRNKGNFPGRFSGRQFSNSRSEMNVSTLELGDSALYLCASSLEIDGAQKLFFGSGTQLSVL.